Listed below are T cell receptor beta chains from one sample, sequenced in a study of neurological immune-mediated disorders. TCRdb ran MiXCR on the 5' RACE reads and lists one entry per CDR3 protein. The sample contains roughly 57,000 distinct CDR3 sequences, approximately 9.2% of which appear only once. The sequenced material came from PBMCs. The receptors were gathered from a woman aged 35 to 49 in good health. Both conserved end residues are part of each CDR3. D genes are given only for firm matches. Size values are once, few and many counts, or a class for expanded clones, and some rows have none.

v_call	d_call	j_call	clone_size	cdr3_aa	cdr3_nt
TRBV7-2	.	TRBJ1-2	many	CASSFGGVQVYGYTF	TGTGCCAGCAGCTTTGGGGGGGTTCAGGTCTATGGCTACACCTTC
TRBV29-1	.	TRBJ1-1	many	CSVEYRDTEAFF	TGCAGCGTTGAGTACAGGGACACTGAAGCTTTCTTT
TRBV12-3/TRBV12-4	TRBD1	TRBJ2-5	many	CASSLETGVGETQYF	TGTGCCAGCAGCTTAGAGACAGGGGTTGGGGAGACCCAGTACTTC
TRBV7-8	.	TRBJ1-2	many	CASSPGGRSLNYGYTF	TGTGCCAGCAGCCCGGGGGGCCGGAGCCTCAACTATGGCTACACCTTC
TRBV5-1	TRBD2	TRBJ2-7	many	CASSWTLAGDPYEQYF	TGCGCCAGCAGCTGGACTTTAGCGGGGGATCCCTACGAGCAGTACTTC
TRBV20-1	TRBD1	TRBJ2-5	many	CSASSGQGKKETQYF	TGCAGTGCTAGTTCGGGACAGGGTAAAAAAGAGACCCAGTACTTC
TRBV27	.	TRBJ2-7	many	CASSSRLSSYEQYF	TGTGCCAGCAGTAGCAGGCTGAGCTCCTACGAGCAGTACTTC
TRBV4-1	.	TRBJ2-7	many	CASSLLHRAVYEQYF	TGCGCCAGCAGCCTGCTCCACAGGGCTGTCTACGAGCAGTACTTC
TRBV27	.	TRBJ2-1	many	CASSSTGTPNKRREQFF	TGTGCCAGCAGTTCGACCGGGACGCCCAACAAGAGGAGAGAGCAGTTCTTC
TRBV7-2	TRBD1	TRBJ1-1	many	CASSLERTGDTEAFF	TGTGCCAGCAGCTTAGAAAGGACAGGGGACACTGAAGCTTTCTTT
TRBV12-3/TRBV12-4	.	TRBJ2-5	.	CASSFGLVGVETQYF	TGTGCCAGCAGTTTCGGCCTAGTTGGTGTGGAGACCCAGTACTTC
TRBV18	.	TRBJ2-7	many	CASSHGGSIPYEQYF	TGTGCCAGCTCACATGGGGGGAGTATTCCCTACGAGCAGTACTTC
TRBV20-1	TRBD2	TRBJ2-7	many	CTCSGIYEQYF	TGCACCTGCAGCGGGATCTACGAGCAGTACTTC
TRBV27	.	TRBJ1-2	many	CASSLARANYGYTF	TGTGCCAGCAGTTTGGCTAGGGCGAACTATGGCTACACCTTC
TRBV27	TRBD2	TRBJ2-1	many	CASSLLAGPNNEQFF	TGTGCCAGCAGTTTACTAGCGGGCCCTAACAATGAGCAGTTCTTC
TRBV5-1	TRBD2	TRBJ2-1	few	CASSLSSGDNEQFF	TGCGCCAGCAGCTTGTCTAGCGGCGACAATGAGCAGTTCTTC
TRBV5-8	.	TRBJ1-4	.	CASSFYSPGEKLFF	TGTGCCAGCAGCTTTTACTCCCCGGGGGAAAAACTGTTTTTT
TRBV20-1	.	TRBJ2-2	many	CSARGPGPKAVGELFF	TGCAGTGCTAGAGGCCCCGGTCCTAAGGCTGTCGGGGAGCTGTTTTTT
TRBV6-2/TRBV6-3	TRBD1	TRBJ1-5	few	CASSTRQGGQPQHF	TGTGCCAGCAGTACACGACAGGGCGGTCAGCCCCAGCATTTT
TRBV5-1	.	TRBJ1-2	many	CASSLASLRYSGYTF	TGCGCCAGCAGCTTGGCCTCGCTGCGGTACTCTGGCTACACCTTC
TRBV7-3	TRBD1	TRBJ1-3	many	CASSPSNQDRAHGNTIYF	TGTGCCAGCAGCCCTTCGAACCAGGACAGGGCTCACGGAAACACCATATATTTT
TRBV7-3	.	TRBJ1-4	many	CASSSQAGEKLFF	TGTGCCAGCAGCTCCCAAGCGGGGGAAAAACTGTTTTTT
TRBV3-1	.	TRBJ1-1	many	CASSHRGASITEAFF	TGTGCCAGCAGCCACCGAGGGGCTAGTATCACTGAAGCTTTCTTT
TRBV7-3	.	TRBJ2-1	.	CASSLSGFYEQFF	TGTGCCAGCAGCTTATCGGGATTCTATGAGCAGTTCTTC
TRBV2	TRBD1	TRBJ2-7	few	CASSPRDRGSYEQYF	TGTGCCAGCAGCCCCCGGGACAGGGGTTCCTACGAGCAGTACTTC
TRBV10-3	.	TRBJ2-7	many	CAIRGHYEQYF	TGTGCCATCAGGGGCCACTACGAGCAGTACTTC
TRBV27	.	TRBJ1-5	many	CASSLTGGSQPQHF	TGTGCCAGCAGTTTAACGGGGGGGAGTCAGCCCCAGCATTTT
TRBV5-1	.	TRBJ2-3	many	CASSFLGTDTQYF	TGCGCCAGCAGCTTTCTTGGCACAGATACGCAGTATTTT
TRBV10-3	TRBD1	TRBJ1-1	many	CAIESRQGATEAFF	TGTGCCATCGAGTCGCGACAGGGGGCCACTGAAGCTTTCTTT
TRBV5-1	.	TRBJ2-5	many	CASSSGQPQETQYF	TGCGCCAGCAGCTCCGGACAGCCCCAAGAGACCCAGTACTTC
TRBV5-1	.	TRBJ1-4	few	CASSQDSTNEKLFF	TGCGCCAGCAGCCAAGACAGTACTAATGAAAAACTGTTTTTT
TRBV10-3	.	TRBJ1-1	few	CAISDPSRSRTDMNTEAFF	TGTGCCATCAGTGACCCCTCCCGATCCCGGACAGATATGAACACTGAAGCTTTCTTT
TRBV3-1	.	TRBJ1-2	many	CASSHREYGYTF	TGTGCCAGCAGCCACAGGGAATATGGCTACACCTTC
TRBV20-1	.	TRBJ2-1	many	CSARGRGTYNEQFF	TGCAGTGCCAGGGGGCGGGGGACCTACAATGAGCAGTTCTTC
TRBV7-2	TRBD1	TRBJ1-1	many	CASSPRQGRLSEAFF	TGTGCCAGCAGCCCCAGACAGGGAAGACTTTCTGAAGCTTTCTTT
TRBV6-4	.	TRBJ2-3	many	CASSVEGGGADTQYF	TGTGCCAGCAGTGTTGAGGGAGGAGGCGCAGATACGCAGTATTTT
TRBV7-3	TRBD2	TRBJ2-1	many	CASSPLTSGSTVNEQFF	TGTGCCAGCAGCCCTTTGACTAGCGGGAGTACTGTGAATGAGCAGTTCTTC
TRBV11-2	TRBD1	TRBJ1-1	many	CASSLGPRGQGTEAFF	TGTGCCAGCAGCTTAGGTCCCAGGGGGCAGGGCACTGAAGCTTTCTTT
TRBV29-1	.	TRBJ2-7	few	CSVEHQGTYEQYF	TGCAGCGTTGAACATCAAGGGACCTACGAGCAGTACTTC
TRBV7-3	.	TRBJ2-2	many	CASSPQGAPGELFF	TGTGCCAGCAGCCCCCAAGGGGCTCCCGGGGAGCTGTTTTTT
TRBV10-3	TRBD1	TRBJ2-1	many	CAISEKGTGNEQFF	TGTGCCATCAGTGAGAAGGGGACAGGGAATGAGCAGTTCTTC
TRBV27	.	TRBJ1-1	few	CASSLIRDFGEAFF	TGTGCCAGCAGTTTAATCAGGGATTTTGGTGAAGCTTTCTTT
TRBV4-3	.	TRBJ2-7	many	CASPIGGYEQYF	TGCGCCAGCCCCATAGGGGGATACGAGCAGTACTTC
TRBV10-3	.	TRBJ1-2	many	CAISESPDNYGYTF	TGTGCCATCAGTGAGTCTCCAGATAACTATGGCTACACCTTC
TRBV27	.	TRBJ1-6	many	CASSLGGMLSPLHF	TGTGCCAGCAGTTTAGGAGGGATGTTGTCACCCCTCCACTTT
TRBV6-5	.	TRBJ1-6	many	CASSYGAAGFNSPLHF	TGTGCCAGCAGTTACGGGGCTGCAGGGTTTAATTCACCCCTCCACTTT
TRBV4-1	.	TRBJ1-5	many	CASSQDRGVNQPQHF	TGCGCCAGCAGCCAAGATCGAGGGGTCAATCAGCCCCAGCATTTT
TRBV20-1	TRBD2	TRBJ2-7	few	CSARDPSGYEQYF	TGCAGTGCTAGAGATCCTAGCGGCTACGAGCAGTACTTC
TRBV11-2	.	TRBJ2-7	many	CASSLGGQSEQYF	TGTGCCAGCAGCTTAGGCGGACAATCCGAGCAGTACTTC
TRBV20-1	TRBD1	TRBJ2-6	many	CSATSGTGFGANVLTF	TGCAGTGCTACCTCCGGGACAGGGTTTGGGGCCAACGTCCTGACTTTC
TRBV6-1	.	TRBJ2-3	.	CASSQPQSTDTQYF	TGTGCCAGCAGTCAACCCCAGAGCACAGATACGCAGTATTTT
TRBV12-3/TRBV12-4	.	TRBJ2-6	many	CASASGANVLTF	TGTGCCAGCGCTTCAGGGGCCAACGTCCTGACTTTC
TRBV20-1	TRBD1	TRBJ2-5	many	CSASLPRTGQETQYF	TGCAGTGCTAGTCTCCCTCGGACAGGCCAAGAGACCCAGTACTTC
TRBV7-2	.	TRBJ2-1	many	CASSLSTEGEQFF	TGTGCCAGCAGCTTATCTACAGAGGGGGAGCAGTTCTTC
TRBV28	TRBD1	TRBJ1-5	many	CASRISPGQGRVSNQPQHF	TGTGCCAGCAGAATATCACCGGGACAGGGAAGGGTGAGCAATCAGCCCCAGCATTTT
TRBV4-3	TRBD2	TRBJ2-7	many	CASILAGCYEQYF	TGCGCCAGCATCCTAGCGGGGTGCTACGAGCAGTACTTC
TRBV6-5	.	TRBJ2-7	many	CASSYRRAEDEQYF	TGTGCCAGCAGTTACAGGCGAGCTGAAGACGAGCAGTACTTC
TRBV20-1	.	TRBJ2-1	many	CSARDGRSPSANEQFF	TGCAGTGCTAGAGATGGTCGTTCCCCTAGCGCCAATGAGCAGTTCTTC
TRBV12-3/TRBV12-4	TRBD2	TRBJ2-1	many	CASSLGTSNEQFF	TGTGCCAGCAGTTTGGGGACTAGCAATGAGCAGTTCTTC